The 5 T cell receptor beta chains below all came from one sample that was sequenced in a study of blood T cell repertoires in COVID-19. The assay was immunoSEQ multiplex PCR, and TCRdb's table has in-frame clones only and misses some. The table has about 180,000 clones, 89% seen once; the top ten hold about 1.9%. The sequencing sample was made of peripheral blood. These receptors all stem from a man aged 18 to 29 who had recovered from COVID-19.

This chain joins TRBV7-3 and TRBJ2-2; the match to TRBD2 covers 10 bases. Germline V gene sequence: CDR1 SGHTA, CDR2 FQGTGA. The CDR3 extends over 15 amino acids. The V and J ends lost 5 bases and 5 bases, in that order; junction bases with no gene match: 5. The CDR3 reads CASSIAGGITGELFF. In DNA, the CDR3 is TGTGCCAGCAGCATAGCGGGAGGTATAACCGGGGAGCTGTTTTTT. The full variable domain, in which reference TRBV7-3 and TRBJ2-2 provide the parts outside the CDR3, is GAGVSQTPSNKVTEKGKYVELRCDPISGHTALYWYRQSLGQGPEFLIYFQGTGAADDSGLPNDRFFAVRPEGSVSTLKIQRTERGDSAVYLCASSIAGGITGELFFGEGSRLTVL.

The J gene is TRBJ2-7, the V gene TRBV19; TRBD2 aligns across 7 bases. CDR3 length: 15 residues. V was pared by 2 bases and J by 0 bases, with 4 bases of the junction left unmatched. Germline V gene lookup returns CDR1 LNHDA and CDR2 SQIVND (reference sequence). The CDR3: CASSISGDSSYEQYF. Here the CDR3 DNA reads TGTGCCAGTAGTATAAGCGGGGATAGCTCCTACGAGCAGTACTTC.

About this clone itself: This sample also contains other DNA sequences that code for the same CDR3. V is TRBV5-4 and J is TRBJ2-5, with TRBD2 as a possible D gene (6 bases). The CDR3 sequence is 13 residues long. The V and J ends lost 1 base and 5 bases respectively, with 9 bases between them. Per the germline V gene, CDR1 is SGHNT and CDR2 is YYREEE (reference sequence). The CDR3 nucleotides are TGTGCCAGCAGCTTGAAAGGAGGGGAGACCCAGTACTTC. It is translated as CASSLKGGETQYF.

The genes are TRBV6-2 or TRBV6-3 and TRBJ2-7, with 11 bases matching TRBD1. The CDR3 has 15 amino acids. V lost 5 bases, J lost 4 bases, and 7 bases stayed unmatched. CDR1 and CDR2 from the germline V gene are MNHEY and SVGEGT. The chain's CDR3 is CASSDGQGANYEQYF. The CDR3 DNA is TGTGCCAGCAGTGACGGACAGGGGGCAAATTACGAGCAGTACTTC.

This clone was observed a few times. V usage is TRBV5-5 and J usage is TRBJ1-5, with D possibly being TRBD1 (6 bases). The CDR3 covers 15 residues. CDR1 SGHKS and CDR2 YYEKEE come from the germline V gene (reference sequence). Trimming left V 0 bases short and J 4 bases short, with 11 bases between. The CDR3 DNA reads TGTGCCAGCAGCTTGGGCTCGACAGGAAATCAGCCCCAGCATTTT. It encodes CASSLGSTGNQPQHF.